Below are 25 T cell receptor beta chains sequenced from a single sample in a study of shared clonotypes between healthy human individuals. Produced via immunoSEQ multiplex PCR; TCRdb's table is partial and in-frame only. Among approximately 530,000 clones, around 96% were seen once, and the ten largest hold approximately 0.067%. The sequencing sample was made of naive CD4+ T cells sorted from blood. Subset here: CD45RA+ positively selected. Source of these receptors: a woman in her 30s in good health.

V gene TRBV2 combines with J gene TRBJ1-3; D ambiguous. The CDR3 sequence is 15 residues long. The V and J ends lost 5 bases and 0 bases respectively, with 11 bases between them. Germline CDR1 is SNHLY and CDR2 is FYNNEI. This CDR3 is CASSLDASSGNTIYF. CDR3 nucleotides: TGTGCCAGCAGTCTCGACGCTTCCTCTGGAAACACCATATATTTT.

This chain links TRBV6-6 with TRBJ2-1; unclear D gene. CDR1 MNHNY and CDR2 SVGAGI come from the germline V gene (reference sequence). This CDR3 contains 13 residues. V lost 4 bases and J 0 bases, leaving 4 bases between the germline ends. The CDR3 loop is CASSWDSYNEQFF. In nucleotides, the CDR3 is TGTGCCAGCAGTTGGGACTCCTACAATGAGCAGTTCTTC.

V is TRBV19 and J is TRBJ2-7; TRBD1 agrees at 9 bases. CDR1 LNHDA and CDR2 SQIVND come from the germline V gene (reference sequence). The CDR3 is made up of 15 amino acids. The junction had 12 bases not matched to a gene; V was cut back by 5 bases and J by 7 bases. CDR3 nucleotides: TGTGCCAGTAGTCCTGGGCCGGGACAGGGTCGAGAGCAGTACTTC. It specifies CASSPGPGQGREQYF.

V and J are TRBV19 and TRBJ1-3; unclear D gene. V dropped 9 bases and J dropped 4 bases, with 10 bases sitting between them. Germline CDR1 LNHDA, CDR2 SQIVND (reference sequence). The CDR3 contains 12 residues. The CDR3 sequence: CASGTLGNTIYF. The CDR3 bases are TGTGCCAGCGGAACTCTCGGAAACACCATATATTTT.

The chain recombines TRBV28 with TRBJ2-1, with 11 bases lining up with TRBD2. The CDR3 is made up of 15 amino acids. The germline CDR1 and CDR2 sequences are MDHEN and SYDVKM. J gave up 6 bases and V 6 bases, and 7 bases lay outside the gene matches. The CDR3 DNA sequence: TGTGCCAGCAGCCCGGGGCTAGCGGGAGGCAATGAGCAGTTCTTC. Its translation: CASSPGLAGGNEQFF.

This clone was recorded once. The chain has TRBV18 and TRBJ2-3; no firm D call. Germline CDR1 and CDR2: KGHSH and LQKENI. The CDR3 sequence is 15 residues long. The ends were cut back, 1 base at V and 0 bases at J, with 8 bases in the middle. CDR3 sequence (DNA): TGTGCCAGCTCACCACAGGGTACTAGCACAGATACGCAGTATTTT. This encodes CASSPQGTSTDTQYF.

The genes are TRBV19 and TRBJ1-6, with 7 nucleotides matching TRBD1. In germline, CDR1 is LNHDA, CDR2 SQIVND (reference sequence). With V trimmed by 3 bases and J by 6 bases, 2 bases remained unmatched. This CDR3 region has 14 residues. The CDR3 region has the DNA TGTGCCAGTAGTATCTCAGGGGGTAATTCACCCCTCCACTTT. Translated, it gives CASSISGGNSPLHF.

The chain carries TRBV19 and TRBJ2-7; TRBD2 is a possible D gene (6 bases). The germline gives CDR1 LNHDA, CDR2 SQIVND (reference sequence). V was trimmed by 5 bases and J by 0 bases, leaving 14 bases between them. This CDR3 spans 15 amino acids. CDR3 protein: CASSPWDGSSYEQYF. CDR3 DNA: TGTGCCAGTAGTCCCTGGGACGGGAGCTCCTACGAGCAGTACTTC.

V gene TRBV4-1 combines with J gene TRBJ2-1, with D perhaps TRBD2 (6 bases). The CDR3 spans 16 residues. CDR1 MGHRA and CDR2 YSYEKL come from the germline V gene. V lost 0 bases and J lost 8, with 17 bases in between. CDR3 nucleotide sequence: TGCGCCAGCAGCCAAGAAGGGGAGGCCGCTAGGGATGAGCAGTTCTTC. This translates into CASSQEGEAARDEQFF.

CDR3 bases: TGCGCCAGCAGCCCCCTCCTGGGTGTGGGGGAGCTGTTTTTT. Protein: CASSPLLGVGELFF. The V gene is TRBV10-1, the J gene TRBJ2-2; D gene ambiguous. CDR1 is WNHNN and CDR2 is SYGVQD in the germline V gene (reference sequence). Trimming took 6 bases from V and 8 from J, leaving 16 bases between them. The CDR3 has 14 amino acids.

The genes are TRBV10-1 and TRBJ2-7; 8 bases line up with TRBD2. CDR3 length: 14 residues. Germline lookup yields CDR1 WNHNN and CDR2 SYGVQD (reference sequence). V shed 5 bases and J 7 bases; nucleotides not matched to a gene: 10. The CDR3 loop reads CASSKQAGAGEQYF. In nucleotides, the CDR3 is TGCGCCAGCAGTAAACAAGCGGGAGCTGGTGAGCAGTACTTC.

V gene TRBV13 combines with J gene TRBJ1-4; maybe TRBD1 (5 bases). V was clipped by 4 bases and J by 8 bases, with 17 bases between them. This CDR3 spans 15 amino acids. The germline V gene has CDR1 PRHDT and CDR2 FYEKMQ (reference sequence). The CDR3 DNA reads TGTGCCAGCAGCTCAAGGAGCCAGGGCGGCGAAAAACTGTTTTTT. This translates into CASSSRSQGGEKLFF.

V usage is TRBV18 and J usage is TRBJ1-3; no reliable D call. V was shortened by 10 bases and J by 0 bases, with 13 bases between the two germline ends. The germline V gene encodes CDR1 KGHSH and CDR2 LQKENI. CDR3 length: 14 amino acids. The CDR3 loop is CATHKTVSGNTIYF. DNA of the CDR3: TGTGCCACCCACAAGACGGTCTCTGGAAACACCATATATTTT.

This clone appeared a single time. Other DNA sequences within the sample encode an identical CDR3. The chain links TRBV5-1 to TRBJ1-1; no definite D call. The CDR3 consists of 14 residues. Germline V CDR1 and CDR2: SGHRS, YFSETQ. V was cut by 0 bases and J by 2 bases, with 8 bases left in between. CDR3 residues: CASSLGHQNTEAFF. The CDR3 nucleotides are TGCGCCAGCAGCTTGGGACACCAAAACACTGAAGCTTTCTTT.

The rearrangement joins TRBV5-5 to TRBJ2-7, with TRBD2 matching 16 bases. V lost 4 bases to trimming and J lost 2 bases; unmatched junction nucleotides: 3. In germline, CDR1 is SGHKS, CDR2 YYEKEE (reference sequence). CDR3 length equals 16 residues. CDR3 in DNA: TGTGCCAGCAGCCCGGGACTAGCGGGAGGGGCCTACGAGCAGTACTTC. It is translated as CASSPGLAGGAYEQYF.

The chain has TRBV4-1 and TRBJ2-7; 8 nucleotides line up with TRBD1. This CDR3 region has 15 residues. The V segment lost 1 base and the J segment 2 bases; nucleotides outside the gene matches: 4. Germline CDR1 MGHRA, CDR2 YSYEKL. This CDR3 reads CASSQGQGFTYEQYF. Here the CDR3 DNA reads TGCGCCAGCAGCCAAGGACAGGGGTTCACCTACGAGCAGTACTTC.

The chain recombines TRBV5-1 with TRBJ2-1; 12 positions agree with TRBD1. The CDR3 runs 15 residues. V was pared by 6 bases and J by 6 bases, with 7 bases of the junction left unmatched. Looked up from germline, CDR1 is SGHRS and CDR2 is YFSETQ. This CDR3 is CASTVPGQGANEQFF. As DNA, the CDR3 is TGCGCCAGCACCGTGCCGGGACAGGGGGCCAATGAGCAGTTCTTC.

The CDR3 region is CSVDSVAESSYNEQFF. CDR3 sequence (DNA): TGCAGCGTTGACTCCGTAGCGGAGAGCTCCTACAATGAGCAGTTCTTC. The J gene is TRBJ2-1, the V gene TRBV29-1; tentative D call: TRBD2 (6 bases). Trimming cost V 3 bases and J 0 bases, with 15 bases left between them. There are 16 residues in the CDR3. Germline values: CDR1 SQVTM, CDR2 ANQGSEA.

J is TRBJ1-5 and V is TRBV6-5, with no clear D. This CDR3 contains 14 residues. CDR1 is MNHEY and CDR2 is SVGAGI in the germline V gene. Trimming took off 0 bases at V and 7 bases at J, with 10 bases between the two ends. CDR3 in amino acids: CASSYSSPSQPQHF. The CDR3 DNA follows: TGTGCCAGCAGTTACTCGAGTCCCAGCCAGCCCCAGCATTTT.

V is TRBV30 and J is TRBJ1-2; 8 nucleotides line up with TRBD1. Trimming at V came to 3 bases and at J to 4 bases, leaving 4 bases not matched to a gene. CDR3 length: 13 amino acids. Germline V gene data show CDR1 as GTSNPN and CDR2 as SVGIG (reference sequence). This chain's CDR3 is CAWRGQVLYGYTF. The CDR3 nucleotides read TGTGCCTGGAGGGGACAGGTTCTCTATGGCTACACCTTC. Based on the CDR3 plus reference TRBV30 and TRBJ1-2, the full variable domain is SQTIHQWPATLVQPVGSPLSLECTVEGTSNPNLYWYRQAAGRGLQLLFYSVGIGQISSEVPQNLSASRPQDRQFILSSKKLLLSDSGFYLCAWRGQVLYGYTFGSGTRLTVV.

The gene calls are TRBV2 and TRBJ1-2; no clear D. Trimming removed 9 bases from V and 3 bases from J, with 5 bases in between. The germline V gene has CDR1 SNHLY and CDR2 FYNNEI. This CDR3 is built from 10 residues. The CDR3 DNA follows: TGTGCCAGGAAAGACTATGGCTACACCTTC. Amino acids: CARKDYGYTF.

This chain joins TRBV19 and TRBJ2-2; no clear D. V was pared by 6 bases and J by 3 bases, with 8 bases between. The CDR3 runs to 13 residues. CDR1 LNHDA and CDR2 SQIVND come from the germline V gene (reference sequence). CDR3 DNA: TGTGCCAGTAGGGCCTTGCACACCGGGGAGCTGTTTTTT. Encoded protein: CASRALHTGELFF.

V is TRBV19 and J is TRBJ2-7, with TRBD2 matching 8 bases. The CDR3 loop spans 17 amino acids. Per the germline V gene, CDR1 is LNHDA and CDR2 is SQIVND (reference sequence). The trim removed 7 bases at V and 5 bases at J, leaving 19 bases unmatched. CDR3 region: CASTPAQAGVGKNEQYF. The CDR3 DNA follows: TGTGCCAGTACTCCCGCTCAAGCGGGAGTCGGGAAAAACGAGCAGTACTTC.

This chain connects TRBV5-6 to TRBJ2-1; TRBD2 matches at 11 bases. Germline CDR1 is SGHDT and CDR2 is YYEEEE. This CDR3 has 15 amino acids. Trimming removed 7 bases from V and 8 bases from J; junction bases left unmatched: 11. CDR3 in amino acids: CASGTGTSGFYEQFF. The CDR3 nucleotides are TGTGCCAGCGGCACCGGGACTAGCGGTTTTTATGAGCAGTTCTTC. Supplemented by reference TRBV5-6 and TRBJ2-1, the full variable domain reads DAGVTQSPTHLIKTRGQQVTLRCSPKSGHDTVSWYQQALGQGPQFIFQYYEEEERQRGNFPDRFSGHQFPNYSSELNVNALLLGDSALYLCASGTGTSGFYEQFFGPGTRLTVL.

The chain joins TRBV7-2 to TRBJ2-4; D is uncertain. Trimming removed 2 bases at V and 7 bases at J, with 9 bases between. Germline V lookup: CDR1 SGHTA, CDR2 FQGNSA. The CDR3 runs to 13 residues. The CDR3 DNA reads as TGTGCCAGCAGCTTAAGCTCTTCTAACATTCAGTACTTC. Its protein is CASSLSSSNIQYF. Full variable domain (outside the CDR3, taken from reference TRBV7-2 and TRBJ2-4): GAGVSQSPSNKVTEKGKDVELRCDPISGHTALYWYRQSLGQGLEFLIYFQGNSAPDKSGLPSDRFSAERTGGSVSTLTIQRTQQEDSAVYLCASSLSSSNIQYFGAGTRLSVL.